Listed below are T cell receptor beta chains from one sample, sequenced in a study of beta chain features in type 1 diabetes. Generated by immunoSEQ multiplex PCR, the TCRdb table keeps only in-frame clones and is missing some. This table holds around 150,000 clones, 6.9% found once. Sequencing was performed on central memory CD4+ T cells from blood. The source is a woman in her 30s in good health. Each CDR3 is given with its conserved first and last residue. The order of the fields is D gene, V gene, J gene, CDR3 protein. A D gene is named only where the DNA matches it firmly.

d_call: TRBD1
v_call: TRBV7-8
j_call: TRBJ2-5
cdr3_aa: CASSLVPDRDQETQYF

d_call: TRBD2
v_call: TRBV7-6
j_call: TRBJ2-3
cdr3_aa: CASSLEGGGDTQYF

d_call: TRBD2
v_call: TRBV5-1
j_call: TRBJ2-1
cdr3_aa: CASSERGGASGYNEQFF

d_call: NA
v_call: TRBV7-8
j_call: TRBJ2-3
cdr3_aa: CASSSWDQGTDTQYF

d_call: TRBD1
v_call: TRBV11-3
j_call: TRBJ1-1
cdr3_aa: CASSLTGGTEAFF

d_call: NA
v_call: TRBV27
j_call: TRBJ2-1
cdr3_aa: CASRLTTETYNEQFF

d_call: TRBD1
v_call: TRBV4-3
j_call: TRBJ1-2
cdr3_aa: CASTGTGENGYTF

d_call: TRBD1
v_call: TRBV7-2
j_call: TRBJ2-3
cdr3_aa: CASSYPPGGMGTDTQYF

d_call: NA
v_call: TRBV14
j_call: TRBJ1-2
cdr3_aa: CASSQLGGRSYGYTF

d_call: TRBD2
v_call: TRBV14
j_call: TRBJ2-7
cdr3_aa: CASSQDSRTSGITRAYEQYF

d_call: TRBD1
v_call: TRBV2
j_call: TRBJ1-4
cdr3_aa: CASSEGQGEEKLFF

d_call: NA
v_call: TRBV7-8
j_call: TRBJ1-4
cdr3_aa: CASSFGGLGRSTNEKLFF

d_call: NA
v_call: TRBV7-2
j_call: TRBJ2-7
cdr3_aa: CASAGAAPPYEQYF

d_call: NA
v_call: TRBV7-8
j_call: TRBJ2-5
cdr3_aa: CASSSPGDQETQYF

d_call: NA
v_call: TRBV10-3
j_call: TRBJ1-4
cdr3_aa: CAISEGLTSRQSNEKLFF

d_call: TRBD2
v_call: TRBV9
j_call: TRBJ2-1
cdr3_aa: CASSALGTSLNEQFF

d_call: NA
v_call: TRBV7-2
j_call: TRBJ1-5
cdr3_aa: CASSRQSDQPQHF

d_call: NA
v_call: TRBV29-1
j_call: TRBJ2-5
cdr3_aa: CSVDMGAQETQYF

d_call: NA
v_call: TRBV7-2
j_call: TRBJ2-7
cdr3_aa: CASSSRAQSYEQYF

d_call: TRBD1
v_call: TRBV10-3
j_call: TRBJ2-5
cdr3_aa: CAIKRTGSQETQYF

d_call: NA
v_call: TRBV18
j_call: TRBJ1-2
cdr3_aa: CASSPRSEAYGYTF

d_call: NA
v_call: TRBV18
j_call: TRBJ1-1
cdr3_aa: CASSARNSNTEAFF

d_call: NA
v_call: TRBV7-8
j_call: TRBJ1-3
cdr3_aa: CASSFIAGQISGNTIYF

d_call: NA
v_call: TRBV19
j_call: TRBJ2-7
cdr3_aa: CASSIRSAREQYF

d_call: NA
v_call: TRBV5-4
j_call: TRBJ2-3
cdr3_aa: CASSSGHSTDTQYF

d_call: NA
v_call: TRBV25-1
j_call: TRBJ2-7
cdr3_aa: CASSTSYEQYF

d_call: NA
v_call: TRBV2
j_call: TRBJ2-7
cdr3_aa: CASRGHTSSYEQYF

d_call: NA
v_call: TRBV27
j_call: TRBJ2-7
cdr3_aa: CASGGRGSSYEQYF

d_call: NA
v_call: TRBV6-6
j_call: TRBJ1-1
cdr3_aa: CASTDRFKAFF

d_call: NA
v_call: TRBV18
j_call: TRBJ1-2
cdr3_aa: CASSPNRQGGYGYTF

d_call: TRBD2
v_call: TRBV7-2
j_call: TRBJ2-1
cdr3_aa: CASSFPGGYEQFF

d_call: NA
v_call: TRBV2
j_call: TRBJ2-3
cdr3_aa: CASRGDILVTDTQYF

d_call: NA
v_call: TRBV28
j_call: TRBJ1-1
cdr3_aa: CASSPSGGTEAFF

d_call: TRBD1
v_call: TRBV5-6
j_call: TRBJ2-2
cdr3_aa: CASSLPGTANTGELFF

d_call: NA
v_call: TRBV7-2
j_call: TRBJ2-3
cdr3_aa: CASSLVRRADTQYF

d_call: NA
v_call: TRBV29-1
j_call: TRBJ2-1
cdr3_aa: CSVGGVYNEQFF

d_call: TRBD2
v_call: TRBV7-2
j_call: TRBJ2-7
cdr3_aa: CASSFLAGGGPYEQYF

d_call: TRBD2
v_call: TRBV29-1
j_call: TRBJ2-1
cdr3_aa: CSVVTSGASSYNEQFF

d_call: NA
v_call: TRBV7-3
j_call: TRBJ2-7
cdr3_aa: CASSLVLFEQYF

d_call: NA
v_call: TRBV27
j_call: TRBJ2-1
cdr3_aa: CASSSSGTVYNEQFF

d_call: TRBD2
v_call: TRBV30
j_call: TRBJ2-5
cdr3_aa: CAWSRQGSGIGEQYF

d_call: NA
v_call: TRBV28
j_call: TRBJ2-5
cdr3_aa: CASSSSLFVETQYF

d_call: TRBD2
v_call: TRBV18
j_call: TRBJ2-1
cdr3_aa: CASSPPGLAGDSEQFF

d_call: NA
v_call: TRBV11-2
j_call: TRBJ2-1
cdr3_aa: CASRLETDWSYNEQFF

d_call: TRBD2
v_call: TRBV7-9
j_call: TRBJ2-1
cdr3_aa: CASSPLAGDNEQFF

d_call: TRBD2
v_call: TRBV7-9
j_call: TRBJ2-1
cdr3_aa: CASSRSGSFDEQFF

d_call: NA
v_call: TRBV6-1
j_call: TRBJ1-2
cdr3_aa: CASSAQGSPNYGYTF

d_call: NA
v_call: TRBV5-1
j_call: TRBJ2-5
cdr3_aa: CASSLAAGLGETQYF

d_call: NA
v_call: TRBV7-3
j_call: TRBJ2-7
cdr3_aa: CASSLSRGSYEQYF

d_call: TRBD1
v_call: TRBV27
j_call: TRBJ1-1
cdr3_aa: CASSFMTGGNTEAFF

d_call: NA
v_call: TRBV4-3
j_call: TRBJ1-5
cdr3_aa: CASSQEHRARNQPQHF

d_call: NA
v_call: TRBV4-3
j_call: TRBJ1-5
cdr3_aa: CASSQGGAGNQPQHF

d_call: NA
v_call: TRBV2
j_call: TRBJ1-2
cdr3_aa: CASTISGDSYGYTF